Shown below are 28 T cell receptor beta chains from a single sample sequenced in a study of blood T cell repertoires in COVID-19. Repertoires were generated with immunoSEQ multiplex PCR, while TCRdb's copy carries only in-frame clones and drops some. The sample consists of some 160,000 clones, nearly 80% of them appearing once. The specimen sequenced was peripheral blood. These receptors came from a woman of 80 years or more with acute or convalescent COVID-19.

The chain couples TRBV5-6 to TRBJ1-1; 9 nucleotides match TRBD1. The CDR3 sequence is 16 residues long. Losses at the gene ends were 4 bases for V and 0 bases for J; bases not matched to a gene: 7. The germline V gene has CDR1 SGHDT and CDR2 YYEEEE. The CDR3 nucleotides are TGTGCCAGCAGCCCTGACAGGGGGGGCATGAACACTGAAGCTTTCTTT. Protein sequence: CASSPDRGGMNTEAFF.

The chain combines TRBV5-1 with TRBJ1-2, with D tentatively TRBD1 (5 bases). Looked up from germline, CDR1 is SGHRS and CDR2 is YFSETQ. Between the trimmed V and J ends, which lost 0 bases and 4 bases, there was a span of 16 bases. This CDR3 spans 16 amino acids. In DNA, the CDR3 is TGCGCCAGCAGCTTGGCAGGCGGCCACGGGGGCTATGGCTACACCTTC. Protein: CASSLAGGHGGYGYTF.

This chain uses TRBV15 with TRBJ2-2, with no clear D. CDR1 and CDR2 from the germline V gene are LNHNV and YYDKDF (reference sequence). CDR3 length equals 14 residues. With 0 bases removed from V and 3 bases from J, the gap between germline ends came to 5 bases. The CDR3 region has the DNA TGTGCCACCAGCAGAGAAAGCGACACCGGGGAGCTGTTTTTT. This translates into CATSRESDTGELFF.

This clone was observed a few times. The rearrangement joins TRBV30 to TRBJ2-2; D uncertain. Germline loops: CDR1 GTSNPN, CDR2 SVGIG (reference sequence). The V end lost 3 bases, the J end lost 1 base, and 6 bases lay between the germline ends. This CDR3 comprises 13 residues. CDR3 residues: CAWSPQNTGELFF. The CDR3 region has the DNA TGTGCCTGGAGCCCACAGAACACCGGGGAGCTGTTTTTT.

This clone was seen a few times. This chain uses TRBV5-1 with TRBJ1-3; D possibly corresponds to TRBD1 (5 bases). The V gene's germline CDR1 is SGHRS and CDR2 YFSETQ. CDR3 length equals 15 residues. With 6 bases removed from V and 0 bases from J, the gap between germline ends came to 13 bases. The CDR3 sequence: CASNPTGDSGNTIYF. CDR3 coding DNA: TGCGCCAGCAACCCGACGGGGGACTCTGGAAACACCATATATTTT.

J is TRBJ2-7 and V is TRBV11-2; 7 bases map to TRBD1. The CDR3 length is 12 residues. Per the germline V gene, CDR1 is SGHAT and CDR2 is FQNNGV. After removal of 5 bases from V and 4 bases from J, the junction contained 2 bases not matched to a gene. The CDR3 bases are TGTGCCAGCAGCAAACAGGGGTACGAGCAGTACTTC. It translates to CASSKQGYEQYF.

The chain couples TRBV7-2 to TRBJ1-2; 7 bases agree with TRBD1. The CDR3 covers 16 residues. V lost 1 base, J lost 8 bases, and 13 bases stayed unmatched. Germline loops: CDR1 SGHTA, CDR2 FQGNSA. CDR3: CASSLGGSATGRGYTF. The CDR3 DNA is TGTGCCAGCAGCTTAGGTGGTTCTGCGACAGGGCGAGGCTACACCTTC.

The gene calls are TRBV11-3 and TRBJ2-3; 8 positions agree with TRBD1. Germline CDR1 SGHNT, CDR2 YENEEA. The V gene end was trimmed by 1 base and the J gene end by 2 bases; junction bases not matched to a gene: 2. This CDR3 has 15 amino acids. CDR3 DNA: TGTGCCAGCAGCTTAGGGACAGGGTTCACAGATACGCAGTATTTT. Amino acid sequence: CASSLGTGFTDTQYF.

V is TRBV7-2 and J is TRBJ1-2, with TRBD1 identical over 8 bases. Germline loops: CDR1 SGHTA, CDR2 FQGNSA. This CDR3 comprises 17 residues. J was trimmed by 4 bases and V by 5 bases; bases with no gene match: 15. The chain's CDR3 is CASSPLGQAAASYGYTF. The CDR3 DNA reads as TGTGCCAGCAGCCCTCTGGGACAGGCCGCGGCCTCCTATGGCTACACCTTC.

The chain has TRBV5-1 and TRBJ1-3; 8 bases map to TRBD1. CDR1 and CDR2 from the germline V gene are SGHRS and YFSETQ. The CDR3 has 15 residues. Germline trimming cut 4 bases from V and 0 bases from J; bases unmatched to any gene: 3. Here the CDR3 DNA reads TGCGCCAGCAGCCAAGGGACAGGCTCTGGAAACACCATATATTTT. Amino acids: CASSQGTGSGNTIYF.

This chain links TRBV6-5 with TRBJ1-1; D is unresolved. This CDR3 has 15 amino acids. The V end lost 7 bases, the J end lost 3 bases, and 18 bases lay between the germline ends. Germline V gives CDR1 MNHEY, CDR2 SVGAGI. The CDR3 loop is CASNGFGVGDTEAFF. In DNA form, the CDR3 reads TGTGCCAGCAACGGCTTCGGAGTCGGGGACACTGAAGCTTTCTTT.

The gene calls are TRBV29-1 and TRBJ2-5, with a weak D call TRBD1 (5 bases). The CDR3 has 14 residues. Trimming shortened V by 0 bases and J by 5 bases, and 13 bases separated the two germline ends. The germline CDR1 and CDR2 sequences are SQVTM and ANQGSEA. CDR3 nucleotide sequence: TGCAGCGTTGAAGATCAGGGCAGCTCTGAGACCCAGTACTTC. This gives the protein CSVEDQGSSETQYF. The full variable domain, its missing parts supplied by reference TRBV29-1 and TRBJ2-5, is SAVISQKPSRDICQRGTSLTIQCQVDSQVTMMFWYRQQPGQSLTLIATANQGSEATYESGFVIDKFPISRPNLTFSTLTVSNMSPEDSSIYLCSVEDQGSSETQYFGPGTRLLVL.

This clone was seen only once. CDR3: CSVGTANYGYTF. As DNA, the CDR3 is TGCAGCGTGGGGACAGCTAACTATGGCTACACCTTC. The chain is built from TRBV29-1 and TRBJ1-2, with 7 nucleotides matching TRBD1. There are 12 residues in the CDR3. Germline CDR1 is SQVTM and CDR2 is ANQGSEA. Trimming removed 6 bases from V and 0 bases from J; junction bases left unmatched: 1. Full variable domain (missing parts from reference TRBV29-1 and TRBJ1-2): SAVISQKPSRDICQRGTSLTIQCQVDSQVTMMFWYRQQPGQSLTLIATANQGSEATYESGFVIDKFPISRPNLTFSTLTVSNMSPEDSSIYLCSVGTANYGYTFGSGTRLTVV.

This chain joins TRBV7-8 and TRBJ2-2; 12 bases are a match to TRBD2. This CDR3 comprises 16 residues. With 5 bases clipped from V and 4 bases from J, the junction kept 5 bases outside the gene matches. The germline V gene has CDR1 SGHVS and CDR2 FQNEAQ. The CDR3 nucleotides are TGTGCCAGCAGCCGAGGACTAGCGGGGATCACCGGGGAGCTGTTTTTT. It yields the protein CASSRGLAGITGELFF.

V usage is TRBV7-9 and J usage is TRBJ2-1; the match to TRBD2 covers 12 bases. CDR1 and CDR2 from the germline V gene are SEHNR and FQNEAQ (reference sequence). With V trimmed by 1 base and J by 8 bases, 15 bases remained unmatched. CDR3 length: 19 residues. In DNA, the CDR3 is TGTGCCAGCAGCTTAGAGTCTCCCGGGCTAGCGGGGGGGCAGGATGAGCAGTTCTTC. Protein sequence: CASSLESPGLAGGQDEQFF.

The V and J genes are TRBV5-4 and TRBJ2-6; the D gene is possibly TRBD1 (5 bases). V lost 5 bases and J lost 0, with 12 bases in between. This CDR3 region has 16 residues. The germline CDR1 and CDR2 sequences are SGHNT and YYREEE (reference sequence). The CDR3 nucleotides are TGTGCCAGCAGGCTGACAGTGTACTCTGGGGCCAACGTCCTGACTTTC. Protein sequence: CASRLTVYSGANVLTF.

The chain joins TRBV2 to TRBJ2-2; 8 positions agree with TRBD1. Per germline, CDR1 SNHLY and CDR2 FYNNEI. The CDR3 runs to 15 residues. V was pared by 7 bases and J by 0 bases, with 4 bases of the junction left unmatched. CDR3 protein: CASKRDRTNTGELFF. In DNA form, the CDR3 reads TGTGCCAGCAAACGGGACAGGACGAACACCGGGGAGCTGTTTTTT.

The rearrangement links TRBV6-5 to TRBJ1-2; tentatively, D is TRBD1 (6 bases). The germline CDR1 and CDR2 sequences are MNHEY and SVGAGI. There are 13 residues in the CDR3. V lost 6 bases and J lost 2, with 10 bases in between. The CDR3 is CASRRQENYGYTF. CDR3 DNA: TGTGCCAGCAGGAGACAGGAGAACTATGGCTACACCTTC.

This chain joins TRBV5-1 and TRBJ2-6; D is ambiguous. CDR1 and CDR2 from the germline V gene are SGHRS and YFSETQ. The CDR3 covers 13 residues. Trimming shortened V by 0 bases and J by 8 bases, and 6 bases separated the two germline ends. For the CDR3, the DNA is TGCGCCAGCAGCTTGGACGCGACCAACGTCCTGACTTTC. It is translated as CASSLDATNVLTF. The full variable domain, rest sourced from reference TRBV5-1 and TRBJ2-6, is KAGVTQTPRYLIKTRGQQVTLSCSPISGHRSVSWYQQTPGQGLQFLFEYFSETQRNKGNFPGRFSGRQFSNSRSEMNVSTLELGDSALYLCASSLDATNVLTFGAGSRLTVL.

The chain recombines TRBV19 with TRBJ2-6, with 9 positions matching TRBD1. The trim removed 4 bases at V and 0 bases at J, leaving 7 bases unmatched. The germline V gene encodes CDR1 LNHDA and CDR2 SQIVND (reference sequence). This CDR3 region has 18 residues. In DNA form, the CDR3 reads TGTGCCAGTAGTACAGGGACAGGGCCACCCTCTGGGGCCAACGTCCTGACTTTC. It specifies CASSTGTGPPSGANVLTF.

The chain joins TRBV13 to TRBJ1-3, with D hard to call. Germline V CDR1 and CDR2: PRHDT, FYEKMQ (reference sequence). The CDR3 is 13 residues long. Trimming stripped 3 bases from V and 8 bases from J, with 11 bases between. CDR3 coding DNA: TGTGCCAGCAGCTTTCCCGGGGTGGACACCATATATTTT. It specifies CASSFPGVDTIYF.

As DNA, the CDR3 is TGTGCCAGCAGACCCCCGGGGGGAGGGGCCAACGTCCTGACTTTC. Translated: CASRPPGGGANVLTF. J is TRBJ2-6 and V is TRBV28; 7 bases are a match to TRBD2. The CDR3 totals 15 residues. Per the germline V gene, CDR1 is MDHEN and CDR2 is SYDVKM. The junction had 6 bases not matched to a gene; V was cut back by 6 bases and J by 4 bases. Complete variable domain (other parts from reference TRBV28 and TRBJ2-6): DVKVTQSSRYLVKRTGEKVFLECVQDMDHENMFWYRQDPGLGLRLIYFSYDVKMKEKGDIPEGYSVSREKKERFSLILESASTNQTSMYLCASRPPGGGANVLTFGAGSRLTVL.

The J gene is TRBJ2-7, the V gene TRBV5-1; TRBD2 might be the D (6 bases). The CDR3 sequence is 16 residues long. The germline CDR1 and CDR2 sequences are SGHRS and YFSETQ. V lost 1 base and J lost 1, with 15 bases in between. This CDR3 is CASSLLGSGISYEQYF. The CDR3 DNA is TGCGCCAGCAGCTTGTTAGGTAGCGGAATTTCCTACGAGCAGTACTTC.

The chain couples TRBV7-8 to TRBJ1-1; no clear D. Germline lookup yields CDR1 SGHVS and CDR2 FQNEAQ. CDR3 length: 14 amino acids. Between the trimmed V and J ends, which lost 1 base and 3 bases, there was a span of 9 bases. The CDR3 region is CASSLGRRDTEAFF. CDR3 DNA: TGTGCCAGCAGCTTAGGGCGGAGGGACACTGAAGCTTTCTTT.

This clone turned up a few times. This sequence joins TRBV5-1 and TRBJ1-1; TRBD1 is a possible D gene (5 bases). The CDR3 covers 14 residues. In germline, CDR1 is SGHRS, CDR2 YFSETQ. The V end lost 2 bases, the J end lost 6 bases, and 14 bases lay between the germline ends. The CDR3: CASSFSGGEAEAFF. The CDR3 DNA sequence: TGCGCCAGCAGCTTTTCCGGGGGAGAGGCTGAAGCTTTCTTT.

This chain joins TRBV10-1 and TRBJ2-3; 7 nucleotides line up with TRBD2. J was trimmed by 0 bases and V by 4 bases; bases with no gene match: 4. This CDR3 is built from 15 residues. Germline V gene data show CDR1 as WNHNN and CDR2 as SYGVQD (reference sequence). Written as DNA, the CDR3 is TGCGCCAGCAGTGGCCAGCGGGGTAGCACAGATACGCAGTATTTT. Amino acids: CASSGQRGSTDTQYF.

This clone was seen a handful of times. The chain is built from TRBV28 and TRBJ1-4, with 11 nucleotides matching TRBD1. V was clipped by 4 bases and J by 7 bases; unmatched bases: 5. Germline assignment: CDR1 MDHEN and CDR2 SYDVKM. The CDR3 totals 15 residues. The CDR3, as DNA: TGTGCCAGCAGTTCAGGACAGGGGGCGGGTGAAAAACTGTTTTTT. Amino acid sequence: CASSSGQGAGEKLFF.

Here the CDR3 DNA reads TGTGCCAGCAGTGAGGGCAGTATGAACACTGAAGCTTTCTTT. It is translated as CASSEGSMNTEAFF. The V and J genes are TRBV6-1 and TRBJ1-1; D is uncertain. Trimming left V 3 bases short and J 0 bases short, with 8 bases between. Germline CDR1 reads MNHNS; CDR2 reads SASEGT. This CDR3 comprises 14 residues.